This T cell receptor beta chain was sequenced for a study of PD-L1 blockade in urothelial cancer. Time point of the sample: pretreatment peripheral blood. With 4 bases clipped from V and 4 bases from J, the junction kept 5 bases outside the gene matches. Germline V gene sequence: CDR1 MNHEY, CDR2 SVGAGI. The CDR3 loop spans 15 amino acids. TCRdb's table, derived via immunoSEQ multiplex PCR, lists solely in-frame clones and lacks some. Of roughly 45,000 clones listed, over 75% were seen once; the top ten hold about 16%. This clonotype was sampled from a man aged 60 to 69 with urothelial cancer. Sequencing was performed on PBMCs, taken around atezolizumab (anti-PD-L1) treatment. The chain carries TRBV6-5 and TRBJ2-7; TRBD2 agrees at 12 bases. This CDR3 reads CASSSRTSGAYEQYF. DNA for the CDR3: TGTGCCAGCAGTTCCCGGACTAGCGGGGCATACGAGCAGTACTTC.